The 13 T cell receptor beta chains below come from one sample, sequenced in a study of T cell responses to AZD1222 COVID-19 vaccine. Repertoires were generated with immunoSEQ multiplex PCR, while TCRdb's copy carries only in-frame clones and drops some. This table has roughly 130,000 clones, 70% to 90% appearing once. Sequencing was performed on peripheral blood, taken on day 0 of AZD1222 vaccination. These receptor sequences come from an adult in good health.

This chain joins TRBV23-1 and TRBJ1-2; 7 positions match TRBD1. TRBV23-1 is annotated as an ORF whose role is uncertain. CDR3 size: 15 residues. V was clipped by 1 base and J by 1 base; unmatched bases: 3. The CDR3 DNA reads TGCGCCAGCAGTCAATATGGGGACAGTAACTATGGCTACACCTTC. It translates to CASSQYGDSNYGYTF.

CDR3 sequence reads: CASSLISGDTEAFF. CDR3 nucleotides: TGTGCCAGCAGCTTGATTTCGGGGGACACTGAAGCTTTCTTT. This sequence joins TRBV5-6 and TRBJ1-1; D is possibly TRBD1 (5 bases). Looked up from germline, CDR1 is SGHDT and CDR2 is YYEEEE. The CDR3 spans 14 residues. V lost 1 base and J 3 bases, leaving 10 bases between the germline ends.

This clone was seen just once. The chain combines TRBV28 with TRBJ2-7, with 12 positions matching TRBD2. The V and J ends lost 1 base and 5 bases, in that order; junction bases with no gene match: 6. The germline CDR1 and CDR2 sequences are MDHEN and SYDVKM. This CDR3 spans 16 amino acids. Here the CDR3 reads CASSLFTSGRSHEQYF. The CDR3 DNA reads TGTGCCAGCAGTTTATTTACTAGCGGGAGGTCCCACGAGCAGTACTTC.

In its sample, this clone was seen many times. The V call is TRBV6-2 or TRBV6-3, the J call TRBJ2-3, with TRBD2 matching over 9 bases. CDR3 length: 15 amino acids. V trimming: 5 bases; J trimming: 1 base; junction bases outside the gene matches: 4. Germline loops: CDR1 MNHEY, CDR2 SVGEGT. The CDR3 nucleotides read TGTGCCAGCAGTGTAGCGGGGGAGGGCACAGATACGCAGTATTTT. This encodes CASSVAGEGTDTQYF.

This clone occurred once. The rearrangement links TRBV7-2 to TRBJ2-3, with 12 nucleotides matching TRBD2. Germline lookup yields CDR1 SGHTA and CDR2 FQGNSA. V lost 2 bases to trimming and J lost 2 bases; unmatched junction nucleotides: 2. The CDR3 contains 16 residues. DNA for the CDR3: TGTGCCAGCAGCTTACTAGCGGGGGGGGTCACAGATACGCAGTATTTT. This gives the protein CASSLLAGGVTDTQYF.

In the case of this clone: This sample includes further DNA sequences coding for the same CDR3. This chain connects TRBV7-9 to TRBJ1-2; 7 nucleotides align to TRBD1. Germline values: CDR1 SEHNR, CDR2 FQNEAQ (reference sequence). There are 15 residues in the CDR3. The V gene end was trimmed by 4 bases and the J gene end by 1 base; junction bases not matched to a gene: 6. In DNA, the CDR3 is TGTGCCAGCAGCTCGGGGACAGATTTTAACTATGGCTACACCTTC. Its translation is CASSSGTDFNYGYTF. Looking up the rest from reference TRBV7-9 and TRBJ1-2 gives the full variable domain: DTGVSQNPRHKITKRGQNVTFRCDPISEHNRLYWYRQTLGQGPEFLTYFQNEAQLEKSRLLSDRFSAERPKGSFSTLEIQRTEQGDSAMYLCASSSGTDFNYGYTFGSGTRLTVV.

This rearrangement joins TRBV7-9 to TRBJ1-2; D call uncertain. CDR3 length equals 14 residues. The germline V gene encodes CDR1 SEHNR and CDR2 FQNEAQ (reference sequence). V was clipped by 4 bases and J by 3 bases, with 12 bases between them. The DNA for the CDR3 is TGTGCCAGCAGCTCCCGGCAGGAGGACTATGGCTACACCTTC. Protein sequence: CASSSRQEDYGYTF.

The chain couples TRBV11-2 to TRBJ2-7; D ambiguous. This CDR3 is 11 amino acids long. V shed 5 bases and J shed 6 bases, with 8 bases lying between them. CDR1 SGHAT and CDR2 FQNNGV come from the germline V gene. Here the CDR3 DNA reads TGTGCCAGCAGCCACGGCGGCGAGCAGTACTTC. It is translated as CASSHGGEQYF.

The chain joins TRBV9 to TRBJ2-2; perhaps TRBD2 as D (6 bases). Trimming took off 0 bases at V and 5 bases at J, with 17 bases between the two ends. The germline CDR1 and CDR2 sequences are SGDLS and YYNGEE. The CDR3 runs 17 residues. As DNA, the CDR3 is TGTGCCAGCAGCGTAGCGGTTGGGGGGAGTTCTACCGGGGAGCTGTTTTTT. This sequence encodes CASSVAVGGSSTGELFF.

The rearrangement uses TRBV9 and TRBJ2-1, with D perhaps TRBD1 (5 bases). Deletions cut 4 bases from V and 5 bases from J, with 13 bases between. The germline CDR1 and CDR2 sequences are SGDLS and YYNGEE. This CDR3 contains 14 residues. The CDR3 is CASSLEQANNEQFF. The CDR3 nucleotides are TGTGCCAGCAGCCTGGAACAGGCAAACAATGAGCAGTTCTTC.

The chain employs TRBV7-2 and TRBJ2-2; D possibly corresponds to TRBD2 (6 bases). Trimming pared 6 bases from V and 5 bases from J, leaving 16 bases between. This CDR3 spans 15 amino acids. Germline CDR1 and CDR2: SGHTA and FQGNSA. CDR3 DNA: TGTGCCAGCAGACAAAGAGGTGCGGGGACCGGGGAGCTGTTTTTT. This gives the protein CASRQRGAGTGELFF.

The V gene is TRBV27, the J gene TRBJ2-6; no definite D call. Germline CDR1 MNHEY, CDR2 SMNVEV (reference sequence). This CDR3 has 14 residues. Trimming took off 6 bases at V and 6 bases at J, with 12 bases between the two ends. The CDR3 sequence: CASSRRVLANVLTF. CDR3 sequence (DNA): TGTGCCAGCAGCCGCCGGGTTTTGGCCAACGTCCTGACTTTC.

V gene TRBV29-1 combines with J gene TRBJ1-1; TRBD1 agrees at 7 bases. The V gene's germline CDR1 is SQVTM and CDR2 ANQGSEA. V was clipped by 4 bases and J by 6 bases; unmatched bases: 14. The CDR3 covers 15 residues. The CDR3 loop reads CSVGGAETGKAEAFF. Written as DNA, the CDR3 is TGCAGCGTTGGAGGGGCAGAGACAGGGAAGGCTGAAGCTTTCTTT. Full variable domain (outside the CDR3, taken from reference TRBV29-1 and TRBJ1-1): SAVISQKPSRDICQRGTSLTIQCQVDSQVTMMFWYRQQPGQSLTLIATANQGSEATYESGFVIDKFPISRPNLTFSTLTVSNMSPEDSSIYLCSVGGAETGKAEAFFGQGTRLTVV.